Listed here are 3 T cell receptor beta chains from one sample, sequenced in a study of blood T cell repertoires in COVID-19. Clones were read by immunoSEQ multiplex PCR, and TCRdb kept only the in-frame ones, dropping some. This table holds approximately 210,000 clones, 82% found once. Specimen: peripheral blood. Receptors originate from an elderly woman with acute or convalescent COVID-19.

CDR3 nucleotide sequence: TGTGCCAGCAGCGTAGGGACAGGGGGCGGGGACGAGCAGTACTTC. Protein: CASSVGTGGGDEQYF. The rearrangement joins TRBV9 to TRBJ2-7; TRBD1 matches 11 bases. Looked up from germline, CDR1 is SGDLS and CDR2 is YYNGEE. CDR3 size: 15 residues. The junction had 4 bases not matched to a gene; V was cut back by 0 bases and J by 5 bases.

The chain combines TRBV19 with TRBJ1-1; D uncertain. Germline V gene data show CDR1 as LNHDA and CDR2 as SQIVND (reference sequence). This CDR3 is 13 amino acids long. Trimming removed 3 bases at V and 10 bases at J, with 15 bases between. CDR3 region: CASSIEVLRGAFF. The DNA of the CDR3 is TGTGCCAGTAGTATTGAGGTCTTGCGGGGAGCTTTCTTT.

This clone occurred a few times. The gene calls are TRBV9 and TRBJ1-3; D call uncertain. There are 16 residues in the CDR3. V lost 3 bases to trimming and J lost 0 bases, with 13 bases between them. Germline CDR1 reads SGDLS; CDR2 reads YYNGEE. In DNA form, the CDR3 reads TGTGCCAGCAGCGATAAACAGCTCCACTCTGGAAACACCATATATTTT. Its translation: CASSDKQLHSGNTIYF.